Below, 2 T cell receptor beta chains from the same sample are listed, as sequenced in a study of blood T cell repertoires in COVID-19 (dated by TCRdb to between 2020 and 2021). The library was generated by the immunoSEQ multiplex PCR assay. TCRdb provides this immuneACCESS table in a form limited to in-frame rearrangements. Some clones are lacking; in checked studies, under half of them reflect an unresolved V gene, and why the rest are absent is not known. In this sample the table shows tens of thousands of clones, roughly nine tenths of which occur a single time. The ten largest account for approximately 1.5% of the sample. Specimen: peripheral blood. These receptors originate from a man between 45 and 60 years old with acute or convalescent COVID-19.

This chain connects TRBV5-4 to TRBJ1-2; a possible D gene is TRBD1 (6 bases). The length of the CDR3 is 13 residues. Germline CDR1 and CDR2: SGHNT and YYREEE (reference sequence). The germline V and J ends were trimmed by 5 bases and 4 bases, with 12 bases remaining between them. The CDR3 nucleotides are TGTGCCAGCAGTTTACAGGGAATCTATGGCTACACCTTC. It translates to CASSLQGIYGYTF.

This chain links TRBV7-2 with TRBJ2-5, with 12 bases identical to TRBD2. Trimming took 5 bases from V and 1 from J; bases not matched to a gene: 2. The germline V gene has CDR1 SGHTA and CDR2 FQGNSA. The CDR3 runs to 15 residues. The CDR3 nucleotides read TGTGCCAGCAGCACGGGACTAGCGGGCCAAGAGACCCAGTACTTC. This sequence encodes CASSTGLAGQETQYF.